This TCR beta chain was sequenced for a study of CD8+ T cells in alopecia areata. Obtained from alopecia areata patients were lesional scalp punch biopsies along with peripheral blood. Broader study findings: There were also resident alphabeta T cells of normal skin sequenced in scalp samples.

The germline CDR1 and CDR2 sequences are SGHAT and FQNNGV. J was trimmed by 5 bases and V by 3 bases; bases with no gene match: 12. The CDR3 extends over 19 amino acids. Reverse transcribed after extraction, RNA yielded cDNA as the sequencing template. Sequenced by immunoSEQ multiplex PCR; TCRdb stores in-frame clones only, minus some. The sample has some 82,000 clones; 45% to 60% are singletons. With respect to this clone: Its antigen is as yet unknown.

V is TRBV11-2 and J is TRBJ2-6; 11 bases map to TRBD2. This receptor was identified in a human donor with alopecia areata. Specimen: NKG2D-high CD8+ T cells sorted from blood. The CDR3 sequence: CASSFQMLAGGPWANVLTF. The CDR3 region has the DNA TGTGCCAGCAGCTTTCAGATGTTAGCGGGAGGGCCCTGGGCCAACGTCCTGACTTTC.